The 3 T cell receptor beta chains listed next were all sequenced from one sample in a study of blood T cell repertoires in COVID-19. Clones were read by immunoSEQ multiplex PCR, and TCRdb kept only the in-frame ones, dropping some. The sample lists 100,000 to 150,000 clones, about 87% occurring once. Specimen: peripheral blood. The receptors shown here come from a man over 45 with acute or convalescent COVID-19.

This chain links TRBV18 with TRBJ1-1; 12 bases agree with TRBD1. Losses at the gene ends were 2 bases for V and 5 bases for J; bases not matched to a gene: 9. Germline V lookup: CDR1 KGHSH, CDR2 LQKENI. The CDR3 contains 17 residues. CDR3 DNA sequence: TGTGCCAGCTCACCATACCGGGACAGGGGGCGAGGGACTGAAGCTTTCTTT. Protein: CASSPYRDRGRGTEAFF.

CDR3 sequence reads: CASSFRTGVLGTEQFF. The CDR3 DNA is TGTGCCAGCAGCTTTAGGACAGGGGTCCTAGGCACTGAGCAGTTCTTC. The chain has TRBV5-6 and TRBJ2-1, with TRBD1 matching over 9 bases. Germline CDR1 is SGHDT and CDR2 is YYEEEE. This CDR3 is built from 16 residues. With V trimmed by 2 bases and J by 9 bases, 12 bases remained unmatched. The whole variable domain, remainder taken from reference TRBV5-6 and TRBJ2-1, is DAGVTQSPTHLIKTRGQQVTLRCSPKSGHDTVSWYQQALGQGPQFIFQYYEEEERQRGNFPDRFSGHQFPNYSSELNVNALLLGDSALYLCASSFRTGVLGTEQFFGPGTRLTVL.

V gene TRBV6-2 or TRBV6-3 combines with J gene TRBJ1-4; D is unresolved. CDR1 is MNHEY and CDR2 is SVGEGT in the germline V gene. Trimming removed 4 bases at V and 7 bases at J, with 13 bases between. This CDR3 has 14 amino acids. CDR3 sequence: CASSLPQLSEKLFF. For the CDR3, the DNA is TGTGCCAGCAGTTTGCCACAGCTTAGTGAAAAACTGTTTTTT.